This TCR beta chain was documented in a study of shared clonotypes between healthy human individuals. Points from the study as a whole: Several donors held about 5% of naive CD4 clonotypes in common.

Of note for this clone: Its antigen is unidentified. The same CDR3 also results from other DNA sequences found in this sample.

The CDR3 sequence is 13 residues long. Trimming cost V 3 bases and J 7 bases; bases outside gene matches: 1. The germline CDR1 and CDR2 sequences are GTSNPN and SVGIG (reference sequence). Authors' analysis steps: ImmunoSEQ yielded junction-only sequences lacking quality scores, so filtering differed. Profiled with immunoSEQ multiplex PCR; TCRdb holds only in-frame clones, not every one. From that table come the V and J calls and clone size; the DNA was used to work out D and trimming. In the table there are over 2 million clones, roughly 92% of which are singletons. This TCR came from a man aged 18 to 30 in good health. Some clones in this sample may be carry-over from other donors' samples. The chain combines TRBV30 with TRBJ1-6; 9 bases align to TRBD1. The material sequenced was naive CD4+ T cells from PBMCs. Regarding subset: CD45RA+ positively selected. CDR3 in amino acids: CAWRDRGNSPLHF. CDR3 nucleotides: TGTGCCTGGAGAGACAGGGGGAATTCACCCCTCCACTTT.